This TCR beta chain came from a study of Ad26.COV2.S vaccination and SARS-CoV-2 variants. Produced via immunoSEQ multiplex PCR; TCRdb's table is partial and in-frame only. The sample has some 500,000 clones; approximately 89% are singletons. Treatment defined: some 20 received Ad26.COV2.S at low or high dose, single or two shots; 5 received placebo; per-sample allocation not given. The samples were gathered on day 63 after the first injection of vaccine or placebo. Germline V gene lookup returns CDR1 SGHNT and CDR2 YENEEA. CDR3 size: 14 residues. V lost 5 bases and J lost 2, with 9 bases in between. The specimen was peripheral blood, collected in a trial of Ad26.COV2.S vaccine versus placebo. The receptor comes from a person aged 18-65 years who received the Ad26.COV2.S COVID-19 vaccine or a placebo. The V call is TRBV11-3, the J call TRBJ2-2; D is unresolved. DNA of the CDR3: TGTGCCAGCAGCAGCACAACCAACACCGGGGAGCTGTTTTTT. It translates to CASSSTTNTGELFF.